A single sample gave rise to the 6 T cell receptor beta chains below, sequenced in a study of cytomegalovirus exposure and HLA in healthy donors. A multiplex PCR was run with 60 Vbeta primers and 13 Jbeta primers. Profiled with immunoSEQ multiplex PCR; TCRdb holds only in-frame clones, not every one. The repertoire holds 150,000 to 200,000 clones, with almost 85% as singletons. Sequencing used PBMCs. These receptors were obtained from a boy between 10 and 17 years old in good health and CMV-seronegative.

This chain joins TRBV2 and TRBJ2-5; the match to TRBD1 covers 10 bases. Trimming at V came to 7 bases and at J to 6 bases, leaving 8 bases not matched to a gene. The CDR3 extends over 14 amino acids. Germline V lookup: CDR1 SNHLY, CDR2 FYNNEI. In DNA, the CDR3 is TGTGCCAGCATTAGACAGGGGGCCAGGAAGACCCAGTACTTC. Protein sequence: CASIRQGARKTQYF.

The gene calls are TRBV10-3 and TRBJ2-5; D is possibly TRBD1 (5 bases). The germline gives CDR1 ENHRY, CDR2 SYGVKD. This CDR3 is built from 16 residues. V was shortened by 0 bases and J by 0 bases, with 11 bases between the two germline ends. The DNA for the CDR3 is TGTGCCATCAGTGAGTCGGGGCAGGAGTACCAAGAGACCCAGTACTTC. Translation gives CAISESGQEYQETQYF.

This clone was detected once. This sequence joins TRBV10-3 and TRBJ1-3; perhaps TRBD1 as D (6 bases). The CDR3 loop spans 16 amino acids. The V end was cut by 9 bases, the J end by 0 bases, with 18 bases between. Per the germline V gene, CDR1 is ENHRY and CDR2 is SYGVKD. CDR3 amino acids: CAIAPGTPSSGNTIYF. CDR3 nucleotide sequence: TGTGCCATAGCCCCCGGGACACCGAGCTCTGGAAACACCATATATTTT.

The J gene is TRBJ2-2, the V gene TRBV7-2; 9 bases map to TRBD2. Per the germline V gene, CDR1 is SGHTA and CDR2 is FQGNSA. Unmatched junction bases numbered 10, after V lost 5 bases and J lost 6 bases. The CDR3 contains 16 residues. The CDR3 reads CASSTTGTSRAGELFF. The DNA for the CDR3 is TGTGCCAGCAGCACCACCGGGACTAGCCGCGCCGGGGAGCTGTTTTTT.

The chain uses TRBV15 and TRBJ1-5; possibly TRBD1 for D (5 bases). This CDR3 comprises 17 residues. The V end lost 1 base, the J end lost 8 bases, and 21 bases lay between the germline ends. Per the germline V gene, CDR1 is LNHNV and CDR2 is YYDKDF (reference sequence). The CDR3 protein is CATSRGPWGDGDKPQHF. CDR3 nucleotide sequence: TGTGCCACCAGCAGAGGTCCGTGGGGGGATGGGGATAAGCCCCAGCATTTT.

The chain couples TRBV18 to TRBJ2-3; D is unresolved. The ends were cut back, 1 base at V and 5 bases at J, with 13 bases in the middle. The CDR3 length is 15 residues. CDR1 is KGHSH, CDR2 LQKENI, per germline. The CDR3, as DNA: TGTGCCAGCTCACCACTAGGCCTCCGGGTAGATACGCAGTATTTT. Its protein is CASSPLGLRVDTQYF.